The source of this T cell receptor (beta chain) is a study of blood T cell repertoires in COVID-19. Study summary: COVID-19 samples from acute and convalescent phases originated in the United States, Italy and Spain. T cells, B-cell-depleted T cells, or PBMCs supplied cDNA or gDNA.

The CDR3 is 12 amino acids. Germline V gives CDR1 PRHDT, CDR2 FYEKMQ (reference sequence). Trimming cost V 6 bases and J 2 bases, with 4 bases left between them. Original handling: From reference gene primer amplification, estimates of nucleated cell counts were derived. Libraries were prepared by immunoSEQ multiplex PCR; TCRdb keeps only in-frame clonotypes and omits some of them. V, J and clone size derive from that table, while D and trimming were established from the DNA sequence. Of around 100,000 clones listed, more than 70% are singletons. The chain carries TRBV13 and TRBJ1-4, with D unclear. The sequence was collected from a human donor in a cohort sampled during active COVID-19. The sequenced material came from peripheral blood. As DNA, the CDR3 is TGTGCCAGCAGTATTACTAATGAAAAACTGTTTTTT. This codes for CASSITNEKLFF.